These T cell receptor beta chains were read from a single sample in a study of blood T cell repertoires in COVID-19. Libraries were prepared by immunoSEQ multiplex PCR; TCRdb keeps only in-frame clonotypes and omits some of them. The repertoire has around 150,000 clones, over 80% of them found once; the top ten carry 10% to 13%. Sequencing was carried out using peripheral blood. Source of these receptors: a man in his sixties with active or convalescent COVID-19. The CDR3 runs from the conserved cysteine through the conserved F or W. The order of the fields is J gene, V gene, CDR3 protein.

TRBJ2-4,TRBV7-2,CASSFGAGTGDIIQYF
TRBJ2-1,TRBV19,CASSMTGVYNEQFF
TRBJ2-2,TRBV5-4,CASSLASGRHTGELFF
TRBJ2-1,TRBV7-2,CASSSHRERNEQFF
TRBJ2-1,TRBV9,CASSVTSGYNEQFF
TRBJ2-1,TRBV3-1/TRBV3-2,CASSHGQRGGQAEQFF
TRBJ2-2,TRBV24-1,CATSLGGGTGELFF
TRBJ2-7,TRBV30,CAWRAGLAGGHEQYF
TRBJ1-2,TRBV28,CASSFGGGARQGYTF
TRBJ2-1,TRBV27,CASSLSYSGRAYNEQFF
TRBJ1-5,TRBV7-2,CASSHITGGNQPQHF
TRBJ2-7,TRBV7-8,CASSRTRDYEQYF
TRBJ1-2,TRBV6-5,CASTSQGFNGYTF
TRBJ2-7,TRBV5-1,CASSGGTGVISYEQYF
TRBJ1-2,TRBV19,CASSEGQPYTF
TRBJ2-2,TRBV30,CAWSVSVTGELFF
TRBJ2-1,TRBV7-9,CASSYPGVEQFF
TRBJ1-2,TRBV19,CASSMATGALTF
TRBJ2-5,TRBV5-4,CASSLADWRETQYF
TRBJ2-3,TRBV7-8,CASSSRYGGRVGGTQYF
TRBJ1-1,TRBV10-3,CAISEDRFWSKNTEAFF
TRBJ2-7,TRBV10-3,CAIGSRDYEQYF
TRBJ1-2,TRBV6-6,CASSLGQGSYGYTF
TRBJ1-1,TRBV5-6,CASSRRGNTEAFF
TRBJ1-3,TRBV7-9,CASSLDRGSGNTIYF
TRBJ1-1,TRBV11-2,CASSLAEGTEAFF
TRBJ1-3,TRBV6-5,CASSRDISGNTIYF
TRBJ1-1,TRBV5-1,CASRYAPTENTEAFF
TRBJ2-3,TRBV18,CASSQLAGGITDTQYF
TRBJ2-1,TRBV19,CASSILGQGLAEQFF
TRBJ1-5,TRBV6-5,CASRQAGEPQHF
TRBJ2-7,TRBV27,CASSITGLAVSYEQYF
TRBJ2-3,TRBV24-1,CATSDPDRGSTDTQYF
TRBJ1-1,TRBV6-5,CASSYVTGTTEAFF
TRBJ2-7,TRBV13,CASTAIRRTNSYEQYF
TRBJ2-3,TRBV3-1/TRBV3-2,CASSQGGRDRGLDTQYF
TRBJ2-7,TRBV4-1,CASSPEMGQGNEQYF
TRBJ1-6,TRBV19,CASSIVRGRNSPLHF
TRBJ2-1,TRBV2,CASSQGQGPDEQFF
TRBJ2-5,TRBV4-1,CASSQALRSREETQYF
TRBJ1-1,TRBV5-6,CASGTGATEAFF
TRBJ2-6,TRBV3-1/TRBV3-2,CASSQDWRAGANVLTF
TRBJ1-2,TRBV18,CASSEDRGYGYTF
TRBJ2-1,TRBV11-3,CASSLDRGGNEQFF
TRBJ1-1,TRBV30,CASSSGTEAFF
TRBJ1-1,TRBV5-1,CASSLDQGGRSDTEAFF
TRBJ1-5,TRBV6-2/TRBV6-3,CASSFRQARVTQPQHF
TRBJ1-5,TRBV15,CATSNRNQPQHF
TRBJ2-1,TRBV5-6,CASSLGREVTYNEQFF
TRBJ2-5,TRBV7-9,CASTVWDSRTEETQYF
TRBJ1-1,TRBV4-3,CASSLSAGANTEAFF
TRBJ1-6,TRBV25-1,CASSVLQGGVANSPLHF
TRBJ1-2,TRBV7-3,CASSSQSQGARRSDGYTF